These 15 T cell receptor beta chains originate from one sample sequenced in a study of OX40 agonist ivuxolimab in advanced cancers. Clones were read by immunoSEQ multiplex PCR, and TCRdb kept only the in-frame ones, dropping some. This sample has 20,000 to 30,000 clones, with approximately 90% found just once. The sequences come from CD4+ or CD8+ T cells sorted from blood, collected in a trial of the OX40 agonist ivuxolimab. All receptors derive from an adult with an advanced solid tumor such as melanoma, head and neck, liver or kidney cancer.

CDR3 loop: CASSPSGSGPYNEQFF. Here the CDR3 DNA reads TGTGCCAGCAGCCCCTCAGGTAGCGGGCCTTACAATGAGCAGTTCTTC. The chain joins TRBV9 to TRBJ2-1; 7 bases line up with TRBD2. This CDR3 is built from 16 residues. The V gene's germline CDR1 is SGDLS and CDR2 YYNGEE. V was clipped by 4 bases and J by 4 bases; unmatched bases: 11.

In its sample, this clone was seen a few times. The chain is built from TRBV7-9 and TRBJ1-6, with D perhaps matching TRBD1 (5 bases). This CDR3 contains 16 residues. Trimming pared 5 bases from V and 8 bases from J, leaving 19 bases between. Germline lookup yields CDR1 SEHNR and CDR2 FQNEAQ (reference sequence). CDR3 bases: TGTGCCAGCAGCCGTGCGTTCGGGACCGAGGATTCACCCCTCCACTTT. Residues: CASSRAFGTEDSPLHF.

The CDR3 DNA reads TGTGCCAGCAGCTTAATCACTATGACAGCTACTAATCAGCCCCAGCATTTT. It encodes CASSLITMTATNQPQHF. The chain couples TRBV7-9 to TRBJ1-5, with a tentative D call TRBD1 (5 bases). Per the germline V gene, CDR1 is SEHNR and CDR2 is FQNEAQ (reference sequence). The germline V and J ends were trimmed by 2 bases and 4 bases, with 18 bases remaining between them. The CDR3 runs to 17 residues.

This clone showed up just once. The chain is built from TRBV5-1 and TRBJ1-4; TRBD1 is a possible D gene (6 bases). CDR1 SGHRS and CDR2 YFSETQ come from the germline V gene. Trimming pared 4 bases from V and 6 bases from J, leaving 13 bases between. The length of the CDR3 is 14 residues. The CDR3 reads CASSVQGGDEKLFF. The CDR3 DNA reads TGCGCCAGCAGCGTACAGGGTGGTGATGAAAAACTGTTTTTT.

The V gene is TRBV11-2, the J gene TRBJ2-7, with a possible D match to TRBD2 (5 bases). The ends were cut back, 5 bases at V and 0 bases at J, with 17 bases in the middle. This CDR3 region has 16 residues. CDR1 and CDR2 from the germline V gene are SGHAT and FQNNGV. CDR3 DNA: TGTGCCAGCAGCCCGGCAAGTCTGGGGAGCTCCTACGAGCAGTACTTC. Its translation is CASSPASLGSSYEQYF.

Here the CDR3 reads CAWPGTGYEQYF. The CDR3 DNA reads TGTGCCTGGCCCGGGACAGGCTACGAGCAGTACTTC. The chain couples TRBV30 to TRBJ2-7; TRBD1 aligns across 8 bases. This CDR3 comprises 12 residues. Germline-derived CDR1 and CDR2 are GTSNPN and SVGIG (reference sequence). V was clipped by 5 bases and J by 3 bases; unmatched bases: 3.

The chain links TRBV2 to TRBJ2-5; D call uncertain. The CDR3 runs 12 residues. V shed 5 bases and J shed 5 bases, with 9 bases lying between them. Germline-derived CDR1 and CDR2 are SNHLY and FYNNEI. The CDR3 nucleotides read TGTGCCAGCAGTCTTAATCGCGAGACCCAGTACTTC. Translation: CASSLNRETQYF.

The rearrangement joins TRBV18 to TRBJ1-5; a possible D gene is TRBD1 (5 bases). The V and J ends lost 3 bases and 5 bases respectively, with 14 bases between them. Germline CDR1 and CDR2: KGHSH and LQKENI. This CDR3 is built from 15 residues. CDR3 amino acids: CASSPQGNRDQPQHF. The CDR3 nucleotides are TGTGCCAGCTCACCCCAGGGTAATAGGGATCAGCCCCAGCATTTT.

The chain employs TRBV5-4 and TRBJ2-1; the match to TRBD1 covers 8 bases. The junction had 7 bases not matched to a gene; V was cut back by 7 bases and J by 1 base. CDR1 is SGHNT, CDR2 YYREEE, per germline (reference sequence). The CDR3 has 15 residues. CDR3 nucleotides: TGTGCCAGCTCCGCCGGACAGGGTTCCTACAATGAGCAGTTCTTC. It translates to CASSAGQGSYNEQFF.

Points on this clone: Other DNA sequences in this sample translate to the same CDR3. The chain couples TRBV18 to TRBJ2-7, with D unresolved. CDR1 is KGHSH and CDR2 is LQKENI in the germline V gene. V gave up 0 bases and J gave up 0 bases, with 3 bases separating them. The CDR3 sequence is 13 residues long. CDR3 in amino acids: CASSPPSSYEQYF. In DNA, the CDR3 is TGTGCCAGCTCACCACCGAGCTCCTACGAGCAGTACTTC.

The count of this clone is one. V is TRBV10-2 and J is TRBJ2-5; D uncertain. V shed 4 bases and J shed 1 base, with 4 bases lying between them. There are 12 residues in the CDR3. Germline CDR1 and CDR2: WSHSY and SAAADI. The CDR3 DNA reads TGCGCCAGCAGTGTATCCCAAGAGACCCAGTACTTC. It translates to CASSVSQETQYF.

In its sample, this clone was seen once. The genes are TRBV30 and TRBJ1-5; D gene ambiguous. Germline V lookup: CDR1 GTSNPN, CDR2 SVGIG (reference sequence). The CDR3 consists of 11 residues. With 0 bases removed from V and 8 bases from J, the gap between germline ends came to 5 bases. The DNA of the CDR3 is TGTGCCTGGAGTGTAGGCGAGCCCCAGCATTTT. Translated, it gives CAWSVGEPQHF.

The chain employs TRBV7-9 and TRBJ2-1, with D possibly TRBD2 on 6 matching bases. V lost 8 bases to trimming and J lost 6 bases, with 14 bases between them. The CDR3 is made up of 13 amino acids. The germline V gene has CDR1 SEHNR and CDR2 FQNEAQ (reference sequence). CDR3 sequence: CASPGGRGNEQFF. DNA for the CDR3: TGTGCCAGCCCTGGGGGGAGAGGCAATGAGCAGTTCTTC.

The genes are TRBV14 and TRBJ2-2; 7 bases fit TRBD2. Germline trimming cut 0 bases from V and 3 bases from J; bases unmatched to any gene: 7. The V gene's germline CDR1 is SGHDN and CDR2 FVKESK. The CDR3 has 17 amino acids. Here the CDR3 reads CASSQDRTSADTGELFF. The CDR3 DNA is TGTGCCAGCAGCCAAGATCGAACTAGCGCTGACACCGGGGAGCTGTTTTTT.

The rearrangement joins TRBV15 to TRBJ1-2; D ambiguous. This CDR3 is 12 amino acids long. Trimming removed 5 bases at V and 3 bases at J, with 7 bases between. Germline V gives CDR1 LNHNV, CDR2 YYDKDF (reference sequence). CDR3 protein: CATSGSHYGYTF. As DNA, the CDR3 is TGTGCCACCAGCGGATCGCACTATGGCTACACCTTC.